This T cell receptor (beta chain) was profiled in a study of blood T cells in healthy people across ages. Together with a sample-barcoded 5' primer, a J-beta primer mix was included in a second PCR lasting roughly 6 to 12 cycles. TCRdb reprocessed the 5' RACE reads via MiXCR and lists one record per CDR3 protein. Among 900,000 to 950,000 distinct CDR3 sequences listed, almost 30% were seen once. Trimming left V 7 bases short and J 3 bases short, with 13 bases between. This CDR3 comprises 14 residues. Germline assignment: CDR1 LNHDA and CDR2 SQIVND (reference sequence). The same data also went into a second study, on T cells of mothers and their children. That investigation notes: The sample comes from some ten healthy Caucasian donors: mothers and children. RNA that had been extracted went wholly into cDNA synthesis, at roughly 1.6 ug per 15 ul. Over 8 million TCR beta CDR3 reads were obtained from each mother, and approximately 3 million from each child.

Sequences were obtained from blood. V gene TRBV19 combines with J gene TRBJ2-1; a weak D match, TRBD1 (6 bases). This clonotype was sampled from a woman aged 40 to 50 in good health. This CDR3 reads CASTPDSVYNEQFF. For the CDR3, the DNA is TGTGCCAGTACCCCGGACAGTGTCTACAATGAGCAGTTCTTC.